A single sample is the source of the 9 T cell receptor beta chains below, sequenced in a study of metastatic and nonmetastatic thyroid tumors. TCRdb re-called the PCR reads with MiXCR. The data show 18,000 or so clones, about a fifth seen once. There were no patients who had received any treatment before thyroid surgery. Material: tumor tissue. Every receptor here comes from a female donor with papillary thyroid cancer or a benign thyroid nodule (not recorded which). Some clones in this sample may be carry-over from other donors' samples.

This clone was detected a few times. The rearrangement joins TRBV12-3 or TRBV12-4 to TRBJ1-4; weak D call: TRBD1 (5 bases). V dropped 5 bases and J dropped 0 bases, with 19 bases sitting between them. The CDR3 spans 18 residues. CDR3 coding DNA: TGTGCCAGCAGTCCTTCGGCCCGACAGTTTGCAACTAATGAAAAACTGTTTTTT. Residues: CASSPSARQFATNEKLFF.

In this sample, this clone turned up a few times. This could be a read error, since a much larger clone is one nucleotide away. V and J are TRBV7-3 and TRBJ2-5, with 7 bases matching TRBD2. CDR1 and CDR2 from the germline V gene are SGHTA and FQGTGA. V shed 8 bases and J 5 bases; nucleotides not matched to a gene: 8. The CDR3 totals 13 residues. In nucleotides, the CDR3 is TGTGCCAGCGCGGAGGGAGGGAGTGAGACCCAGTACTTC. The encoded protein is CASAEGGSETQYF.

The J gene is TRBJ2-2, the V gene TRBV5-1; 8 nucleotides align to TRBD1. Germline CDR1 is SGHRS and CDR2 is YFSETQ. The CDR3 is 16 amino acids. With V trimmed by 4 bases and J by 1 base, 6 bases remained unmatched. CDR3 nucleotides: TGCGCCAGCAGCCCACCGGGACAGGAGAACACCGGGGAGCTGTTTTTT. It translates to CASSPPGQENTGELFF.

The rearrangement joins TRBV29-1 to TRBJ1-1; D not resolved. From germline, CDR1 is SQVTM and CDR2 ANQGSEA. The CDR3 runs to 11 residues. V lost 3 bases and J lost 2, with 4 bases in between. CDR3 loop: CSVEVNTEAFF. DNA for the CDR3: TGCAGCGTTGAGGTAAACACTGAAGCTTTCTTT.

This clone was found a few times. CDR3 loop: CASSLSGQGRGAFF. The CDR3, as DNA: TGTGCCAGCAGTTTATCTGGACAGGGTCGGGGAGCTTTCTTT. The V call is TRBV28, the J call TRBJ1-1; 8 nucleotides agree with TRBD1. J gave up 10 bases and V 1 base, and 8 bases lay outside the gene matches. Germline V lookup: CDR1 MDHEN, CDR2 SYDVKM. The CDR3 contains 14 residues.

This clone was detected many times. V is TRBV18 and J is TRBJ2-7; 9 nucleotides match TRBD2. V shed 4 bases, J shed 3 bases, and the junction held 10 bases outside the gene matches. The CDR3 contains 16 residues. Per germline, CDR1 KGHSH and CDR2 LQKENI. CDR3 coding DNA: TGTGCCAGCTCACTATTATTAGCGGGAGCGATCTACGAGCAGTACTTC. It is translated as CASSLLLAGAIYEQYF.

CDR3 residues: CASSEGGCPTYEQYF. The CDR3 DNA follows: TGTGCCAGCAGTGAAGGCGGGTGTCCTACCTACGAGCAGTACTTC. This chain connects TRBV6-1 to TRBJ2-7; weak D call: TRBD2 (5 bases). From germline, CDR1 is MNHNS and CDR2 SASEGT. Between the trimmed V and J ends, which lost 1 base and 2 bases, there was a span of 12 bases. This CDR3 has 15 residues.

This clone has a handful of counts. The chain employs TRBV24-1 and TRBJ2-1; 13 nucleotides line up with TRBD2. Germline assignment: CDR1 KGHDR and CDR2 SFDVKD. This CDR3 contains 15 residues. J was trimmed by 8 bases and V by 4 bases; bases with no gene match: 4. In DNA form, the CDR3 reads TGTGCCACCAGTGACCCCGGACTAGCGGGAGATGAGCAGTTCTTC. Its translation: CATSDPGLAGDEQFF.

This clone was observed at least ten times. This chain uses TRBV10-3 with TRBJ2-3; D remains ambiguous. Germline loops: CDR1 ENHRY, CDR2 SYGVKD. V lost 4 bases and J 1 base, leaving 9 bases between the germline ends. The CDR3 covers 14 residues. CDR3 nucleotide sequence: TGTGCCATCAGTGGGGAAATGCGCACAGATACGCAGTATTTT. It specifies CAISGEMRTDTQYF.